The source of this T cell receptor beta chain is a study of blood T cell repertoires in COVID-19. Overall study context: The study drew acute and convalescent COVID-19 samples from the United States, Italy and Spain. PBMCs, B-cell-depleted T cells, or T cells provided the cDNA or gDNA that made up the material.

This CDR3 comprises 13 residues. Germline trimming cut 4 bases from V and 3 bases from J; bases unmatched to any gene: 5. Germline CDR1 is DFQATT and CDR2 is SNEGSKA (reference sequence). Sequenced by immunoSEQ multiplex PCR; TCRdb stores in-frame clones only, minus some. The sample consists of hundreds of thousands of clones, around 83% of them appearing once. The sample comprised peripheral blood. This receptor was taken from a man in his forties with acute or convalescent COVID-19. This chain links TRBV20-1 with TRBJ1-2; TRBD1 aligns across 7 bases. Written as DNA, the CDR3 is TGCAGTGCTACTGAGGGACAGTACTATGGCTACACCTTC. It is translated as CSATEGQYYGYTF.